The entry below gives a single T cell receptor (beta chain) sequence along with its context. Primers for the PCR totalled 60 Vbeta and 13 Jbeta. Sequencing was performed with immunoSEQ multiplex PCR; in TCRdb, only in-frame clones are kept and a portion is missing. The table includes under 200,000 clones, about 80% detected once. These data originate in a study of cytomegalovirus exposure and HLA in healthy donors. V gave up 1 base and J gave up 3 bases, with 10 bases separating them. The CDR3 is 14 amino acids. Germline CDR1 is SGDLS and CDR2 is YYNGEE. The chain is built from TRBV9 and TRBJ2-5, with D tentatively TRBD1 (5 bases). The clonotype originates from a man aged 45-65 years in good health and CMV-seropositive. The sample was PBMCs. The CDR3 DNA follows: TGTGCCAGCAGCGTATTTCAGGGTGAAGAGACCCAGTACTTC. Translation gives CASSVFQGEETQYF.